A single sample is the source of the 20 T cell receptor beta chains below, sequenced in a study of CD8 T cells in ankylosing spondylitis. Study-level findings and limits: Characteristic, it appeared, of ankylosing spondylitis blood was a TCR beta motif of seven or eight highly homologous variants.

In TCRdb, the 5' RACE reads were re-called with MiXCR into one record per CDR3 protein. The sample holds approximately 520,000 distinct CDR3 sequences, roughly 5.3% seen once. These receptors are not linked to any known antigen. Input material: blood, either unsorted or a sorted T cell fraction (not recorded which). The receptors stem from a male donor with ankylosing spondylitis.

This clonotype was seen repeatedly, ten times or more. The chain employs TRBV20-1 and TRBJ1-1; D possibly corresponds to TRBD1 (6 bases). The CDR3 spans 13 residues. CDR1 is DFQATT and CDR2 is SNEGSKA in the germline V gene (reference sequence). Deletions cut 6 bases from V and 5 bases from J, with 16 bases between. The CDR3 DNA reads TGCAGTGCCTCCGGCGGAGGGGGAACTGAAGCTTTCTTT. It specifies CSASGGGGTEAFF.

This clonotype turned up a few times. The chain is built from TRBV9 and TRBJ2-3; 8 bases agree with TRBD2. J was trimmed by 2 bases and V by 0 bases; bases with no gene match: 11. The CDR3 spans 18 residues. CDR1 is SGDLS, CDR2 YYNGEE, per germline. The CDR3 reads CASSVAPGGGGTTDTQYF. Here the CDR3 DNA reads TGTGCCAGCAGCGTAGCCCCCGGGGGCGGGGGGACCACAGATACGCAGTATTTT.

This clonotype was seen repeatedly, ten times or more. The rearrangement links TRBV6-2 or TRBV6-3 to TRBJ1-5; no firm D call. This CDR3 has 14 residues. Per germline, CDR1 MNHEY and CDR2 SVGEGT. Trimming took 4 bases from V and 5 from J, leaving 12 bases between them. CDR3 sequence (DNA): TGTGCCAGCAGTTTTTATGCCGCACATCAGCCCCAGCATTTT. Translated, it gives CASSFYAAHQPQHF.

This clonotype has a count of ten or more. CDR3 residues: CSARERLAGWNEQFF. CDR3 in DNA: TGCAGTGCTAGAGAACGACTAGCGGGATGGAATGAGCAGTTCTTC. The V and J genes are TRBV20-1 and TRBJ2-1; 11 nucleotides line up with TRBD2. The CDR3 runs to 15 residues. Germline CDR1 reads DFQATT; CDR2 reads SNEGSKA (reference sequence). The V segment lost 0 bases and the J segment 7 bases; nucleotides outside the gene matches: 5.

This clonotype was detected ten times or more. The gene calls are TRBV29-1 and TRBJ2-3; D is perhaps TRBD1 (6 bases). The CDR3 contains 17 residues. Trimming took off 1 base at V and 1 base at J, with 18 bases between the two ends. Germline V CDR1 and CDR2: SQVTM, ANQGSEA. CDR3: CSVEGVEGGMGTDTQYF. DNA for the CDR3: TGCAGCGTTGAAGGCGTTGAAGGGGGAATGGGCACAGATACGCAGTATTTT.

This clonotype was seen many times. Because the CDR3 is missing its conserved closing phenylalanine or tryptophan, this is likely a read error. No DNA is shown, since the ends of the CDR3 on it are uncertain; the CDR3 is the one TCRdb lists. The V gene is TRBV20-1, the J gene TRBJ1-1. The CDR3 numbers 9 amino acids, ends counted. Germline values: CDR1 DFQATT, CDR2 SNEGSKA (reference sequence). Here the CDR3 reads CSARPAGRS.

This clonotype was seen ten or more times. This sequence joins TRBV5-1 and TRBJ1-2, with D tentatively TRBD1 (5 bases). This CDR3 contains 16 residues. The V gene lost 2 bases and the J gene lost 8 bases, with 22 bases spanning the gap. Germline lookup yields CDR1 SGHRS and CDR2 YFSETQ. CDR3 coding DNA: TGCGCCAGCAGCTTAAACTACGATGGGACCCAGAGCGGCTACACCTTC. Amino acids: CASSLNYDGTQSGYTF. The variable domain in full, completed from reference TRBV5-1 and TRBJ1-2, reads KAGVTQTPRYLIKTRGQQVTLSCSPISGHRSVSWYQQTPGQGLQFLFEYFSETQRNKGNFPGRFSGRQFSNSRSEMNVSTLELGDSALYLCASSLNYDGTQSGYTFGSGTRLTVV.

This clonotype was counted ten times or more. This sequence joins TRBV11-3 and TRBJ2-2; no definite D call. CDR3 length: 13 residues. Per germline, CDR1 SGHNT and CDR2 YENEEA. Trimming removed 6 bases at V and 3 bases at J, with 8 bases between. The CDR3 DNA sequence: TGTGCCAGCAGGAAATGGGACACCGGGGAGCTGTTTTTT. It is translated as CASRKWDTGELFF. The full variable domain, rest sourced from reference TRBV11-3 and TRBJ2-2, is EAGVVQSPRYKIIEKKQPVAFWCNPISGHNTLYWYLQNLGQGPELLIRYENEEAVDDSQLPKDRFSAERLKGVDSTLKIQPAELGDSAVYLCASRKWDTGELFFGEGSRLTVL.

In its sample, this clonotype was seen a few times. The chain carries TRBV7-9 and TRBJ1-4; D gene unclear. V dropped 7 bases and J dropped 5 bases, with 20 bases sitting between them. The CDR3 has 16 residues. CDR1 is SEHNR, CDR2 FQNEAQ, per germline (reference sequence). This CDR3 is CASKIAGSERNEKLFF. CDR3 sequence (DNA): TGTGCCAGCAAAATAGCGGGGTCAGAACGGAATGAAAAACTGTTTTTT. The complete variable domain, with remaining parts taken from reference TRBV7-9 and TRBJ1-4, reads DTGVSQNPRHKITKRGQNVTFRCDPISEHNRLYWYRQTLGQGPEFLTYFQNEAQLEKSRLLSDRFSAERPKGSFSTLEIQRTEQGDSAMYLCASKIAGSERNEKLFFGSGTQLSVL.

As regards this clonotype: This may stem from a read error, because a much larger clone lies one nucleotide away. The V and J genes are TRBV18 and TRBJ1-5; 8 bases fit TRBD1. This CDR3 spans 14 amino acids. Germline CDR1 reads KGHSH; CDR2 reads LQKENI. CDR3 region: CASSPDRANQPQPF. Here the CDR3 DNA reads TGTGCCAGCTCACCGGACAGGGCGAATCAGCCCCAGCCTTTT.

The chain uses TRBV29-1 and TRBJ2-5; maybe TRBD2 (6 bases). Germline CDR1 SQVTM, CDR2 ANQGSEA. Trimming pared 6 bases from V and 5 bases from J, leaving 16 bases between. The CDR3 spans 13 residues. CDR3 protein: CSVASGGAETQYF. The CDR3 nucleotides are TGCAGCGTCGCGAGCGGAGGGGCCGAGACCCAGTACTTC.

This clonotype showed up just a few times. The chain uses TRBV7-2 and TRBJ1-3; 7 bases match TRBD1. V dropped 1 base and J dropped 3; count of bases not matched to a gene: 3. Looked up from germline, CDR1 is SGHTA and CDR2 is FQGNSA. This CDR3 is 15 amino acids long. The CDR3, as DNA: TGTGCCAGCAGCTTAGGGCAGGGGGGTGGAAACACCATATATTTT. Translating it yields CASSLGQGGGNTIYF.

This clonotype was observed at least ten times. V is TRBV7-6 and J is TRBJ1-2; D uncertain. V was trimmed by 3 bases and J by 3 bases, leaving 8 bases between them. This CDR3 has 13 residues. Germline CDR1 and CDR2: SGHVS and FNYEAQ. CDR3 sequence (DNA): TGTGCCAGCAGCTTGGGGAAGGACTATGGCTACACCTTC. Its translation is CASSLGKDYGYTF. Full variable domain (outside the CDR3, taken from reference TRBV7-6 and TRBJ1-2): GAGVSQSPRYKVTKRGQDVALRCDPISGHVSLYWYRQALGQGPEFLTYFNYEAQQDKSGLPNDRFSAERPEGSISTLTIQRTEQRDSAMYRCASSLGKDYGYTFGSGTRLTVV.

This clonotype was seen a few times. One base away lies a much larger clone, so this may be a sequencing read error. This chain joins TRBV29-1 and TRBJ1-2; D gene unclear. CDR1 and CDR2 from the germline V gene are SQVTM and ANQGSEA. V dropped 7 bases and J dropped 4 bases, with 13 bases sitting between them. The CDR3 is made up of 12 amino acids. CDR3 amino acids: CSASEDVYGYTF. CDR3 DNA: TGCAGCGCCTCGGAGGATGTCTATGGCTACACCTTC.

This clonotype was seen at least ten times. The chain is built from TRBV7-2 and TRBJ1-3, with TRBD1 as a possible D gene (5 bases). Looked up from germline, CDR1 is SGHTA and CDR2 is FQGNSA. CDR3 length equals 15 residues. Trimming cost V 5 bases and J 4 bases, with 15 bases left between them. This CDR3 reads CASSLNRDGGNTIYF. For the CDR3, the DNA is TGTGCCAGCAGCCTTAACCGGGACGGCGGAAACACCATATATTTT.

The table lists this clonotype with many counts. The chain employs TRBV29-1 and TRBJ2-7; TRBD1 matches at 8 bases. After removal of 7 bases from V and 3 bases from J, the junction contained 8 bases not matched to a gene. The CDR3 extends over 13 amino acids. CDR1 SQVTM and CDR2 ANQGSEA come from the germline V gene. CDR3 sequence (DNA): TGCAGCGCGACCGCAGGGGGCGTCTACGAGCAGTACTTC. This encodes CSATAGGVYEQYF.

This clonotype came up many times. The rearrangement links TRBV20-1 to TRBJ2-5, with D unclear. The V end lost 3 bases, the J end lost 1 base, and 6 bases lay between the germline ends. Germline CDR1 DFQATT, CDR2 SNEGSKA (reference sequence). The CDR3 consists of 12 residues. The CDR3 DNA reads as TGCAGTGCTAGGGTCTTCCAAGAGACCCAGTACTTC. As protein: CSARVFQETQYF.

The chain's CDR3 is CSARTRLAGGAAEQFF. The CDR3 nucleotides read TGCAGTGCTAGGACGAGACTAGCGGGAGGGGCGGCTGAGCAGTTCTTC. The chain carries TRBV20-1 and TRBJ2-1; 14 nucleotides align to TRBD2. The CDR3 consists of 16 residues. From germline, CDR1 is DFQATT and CDR2 SNEGSKA (reference sequence). V lost 3 bases and J lost 9; bases outside the gene matches: 10.

There are many counts of this clonotype. V and J are TRBV5-1 and TRBJ1-5, with D possibly being TRBD1 (5 bases). V was trimmed by 2 bases and J by 3 bases, leaving 9 bases between them. The CDR3 length is 14 residues. Looked up from germline, CDR1 is SGHRS and CDR2 is YFSETQ. CDR3 bases: TGCGCCAGCAGCTTCGGGGACCCCAATCAGCCCCAGCATTTT. Translating it yields CASSFGDPNQPQHF. Looking up the rest from reference TRBV5-1 and TRBJ1-5 gives the full variable domain: KAGVTQTPRYLIKTRGQQVTLSCSPISGHRSVSWYQQTPGQGLQFLFEYFSETQRNKGNFPGRFSGRQFSNSRSEMNVSTLELGDSALYLCASSFGDPNQPQHFGDGTRLSIL.

This clonotype was recorded many times. The chain couples TRBV10-3 to TRBJ1-6; D is unclear. Germline CDR1 is ENHRY and CDR2 is SYGVKD. Trimming shortened V by 5 bases and J by 7 bases, and 15 bases separated the two germline ends. CDR3 length: 15 residues. The CDR3 DNA reads as TGTGCCATCAGTTTTCCGGACCGGCCCAATTCACCCCTCCACTTT. Translating gives CAISFPDRPNSPLHF.